This T cell receptor beta chain was sequenced in a study of vaccination and CD4 T cells after COVID-19. A remark on this clonotype: Its specificity is not known.

Study results and caveats: Median SARS-CoV-2-reactive clonotype numbers went from about 20 to 38; this increase was not significant.

V was clipped by 6 bases and J by 5 bases, with 17 bases between them. The germline gives CDR1 MNHNS, CDR2 SASEGT. The CDR3 length is 15 residues. Regarding time point: late sampling 161 to 241 days after vaccination in a few convalescent patients. Stated treatment: roughly 11-day PBMC culture with coronavirus spike peptide pools or control peptides (ViraFEST assay). The Oncomine TCR Beta short-read assay sequenced DNA from cultured CD4+ T cells. DNA came from CD4+ T cells after culture. Using its own MiXCR run on the PCR reads, TCRdb lists one record per CDR3 protein. This repertoire shows fewer than 30,000 distinct CDR3 sequences, under 50% found once; its top ten account for 3.5% to 5%.

The input for sequencing was CD4+ T cells from blood, cultured in vitro, taken about 7 months after SARS-CoV-2 vaccination. The sequence was obtained from a human donor who had recovered from COVID-19. The V and J genes are TRBV6-1 and TRBJ2-1; D is possibly TRBD2 (6 bases). The chain's CDR3 is CASSRGDWGDNEQFF. The CDR3 DNA follows: TGTGCCAGCAGCCGAGGGGACTGGGGTGACAATGAGCAGTTCTTC.